This TCR beta chain was recorded in a study of T cells in Graves' hyperthyroidism and ophthalmopathy (dated by TCRdb to between 2018 and 2020). About the study as a whole: Peripheral blood samples were taken at initial diagnosis, before any treatment was given. TCR V-J signatures able to tell the groups apart were searched for in a discovery cohort of approximately 95 patients, of whom 40 to 45 had Graves' ophthalmopathy and around 57 had stable Graves' hyperthyroidism. Prospective prediction of ophthalmopathy was tested in an independent validation cohort consisting of roughly 19 hyperthyroidism patients and approximately 16 patients who later progressed to ophthalmopathy. The 75 to 100 discovery patients were divided at random into training and test sets in a 7:3 ratio. In addition, the study compared T-cell repertoires in thyroid tissue and in blood from 6 or 7 Graves' hyperthyroidism patients. After blood sampling, hyperthyroidism patients were treated with methimazole at a starting dose of 30 mg daily, and ophthalmopathy patients were treated with high-dose intravenous methylprednisolone. TCR Vbeta CDR3 sequencing of roughly 140 peripheral blood samples (fewer than 45 ophthalmopathy, approximately 80 hyperthyroidism and roughly 17 progressor patients) is reported in the paper.

The TCR beta CDR3 regions were amplified from the RNA transcripts. The TCR CDR3 was subjected to a first round of RT-PCR using the HTBI primer set and the Qiagen OneStep RT-PCR kit. A second multiplex PCR round built the libraries, followed by size selection and purification. Libraries were sequenced paired-end with 100 bp reads on an Illumina HiSeq2000. The paper's processing steps were these. SOAPnuke was used to process the raw data, with reads discarded if the reads contained adapters or uncalled bases, had a mean Phred below 15, or lacked an exact constant-primer or identifier match. High-quality paired reads were merged with COPE v1.2.5, and unique nucleotide sequences were defined as clonotypes. MiTCR v1.1 was used to align clonotypes to the IMGT TRBV, TRBD and TRBJ reference segments. The analysis included only V-J combinations with a frequency above 0.0001, which together covered 99% to 99.2% of the repertoires. A TCS score was defined as the ratio of F50 (clonal expansion) to E x V (chaos), with BLOSUM62-based TCRdist applied between CDR3 peptides within each V-J. Welch's t-statistics and random forest reduced roughly 530 V-J features to fewer than 15, which were used in a naive Bayes classifier (R e1071). TCRdb passed the public sequencing reads through fastp at Q25 and MiXCR, retaining productive beta sequences. For every CDR3 protein sequence, its rows merge into one entry that carries the most common genes and DNA. TCRdb assigned the V and J calls; the authors' analysis was not used. Present in this sample are about 530,000 distinct CDR3 sequences, roughly 15% of which were seen just once. The ten largest clones capture approximately 16% of the sample.

Ophthalmopathy patients had moderately to severely active disease, with a Clinical Activity Score of 3 or more, a NOSPECS grade of 4 or more, and a disease duration of less than 3 months. The study excluded patients with uncontrolled infections, other autoimmune diseases, pregnancy or lactation. Diagnoses were based on clinical symptoms, serum thyroxine and TRAb, thyroid ultrasound and orbital computed tomography. PBMCs were isolated from about 10 ml of fresh peripheral blood by Ficoll-Paque density gradient centrifugation. Trizol reagent was used to extract total RNA, and RNA quality was then checked on an Agilent 2100 Bioanalyzer. Study-wide conclusions, independent of this receptor: In validation, the model predicted progression to ophthalmopathy with approximately 69% sensitivity and about 72% specificity, a median of approximately 6.7 months before onset. No statistical method was used to set the sample size in advance, and investigators knew the group allocation. Most expanded thyroid clonotypes (frequency above 0.001) were also found in blood, which suggests that blood repertoires may mirror thyroid immune responses. Ophthalmopathy was separated from stable hyperthyroidism by a 13 V-J signature model, with approximately 89% sensitivity and around 81% specificity obtained in cross-validation and 80%/75% obtained in testing.

Reading from cysteine to phenylalanine, the CDR3 counts 14 amino acids. Only CDR3 DNA is held: 42 bases, read in frame from base 1. The CDR1 and CDR2 encoded by the germline V gene are MGHRA and YSYEKL. The junction shows trimming of 6 bases on V and 5 bases on J, and the gene matches do not reach 7 bases of it. Worth noting for this clonotype: No cognate antigen has been identified for it. Base qualities are missing; no much larger clone stands one base away.

The sample was blood. The sequence derives from a woman under 30 with Graves' ophthalmopathy. This chain is built from TRBV4-1 and TRBJ1-5; 7 bases in the junction line up with TRBD1. The CDR3 amino acid sequence is: CASSTTGLYQPQHF. The DNA reads as follows: TGCGCCAGCAGTACGACAGGGCTGTATCAGCCCCAGCATTTT.